The 14 T cell receptor beta chains listed next were all sequenced from one sample in a study of OX40 agonist ivuxolimab in advanced cancers. The data were produced by immunoSEQ multiplex PCR, yet TCRdb's version contains in-frame clones alone and is incomplete. Of about 130,000 clones listed, 80% to 95% are singletons. Source: CD4+ or CD8+ T cells sorted from blood, taken in a trial of the OX40 agonist ivuxolimab. These receptors were obtained from an adult with an advanced solid tumor such as melanoma, head and neck, liver or kidney cancer.

This clone has just one count. V usage is TRBV18 and J usage is TRBJ2-7; 7 bases fit TRBD1. The CDR3 has 15 residues. CDR1 is KGHSH, CDR2 LQKENI, per germline. The J segment lost 2 bases and the V segment lost 6 bases, leaving 10 bases of the junction unmatched. Here the CDR3 reads CASSSIRDSAYEQYF. DNA of the CDR3: TGTGCCAGCTCCTCAATCCGGGACAGCGCCTACGAGCAGTACTTC.

V and J are TRBV9 and TRBJ1-2, with 7 bases matching TRBD1. Germline lookup yields CDR1 SGDLS and CDR2 YYNGEE. V lost 1 base, J lost 5 bases, and 11 bases stayed unmatched. The CDR3 has 16 amino acids. The CDR3 nucleotides read TGTGCCAGCAGCGTATCCCGGGACAGCGCGTTATATGGCTACACCTTC. It codes for CASSVSRDSALYGYTF.

The genes are TRBV15 and TRBJ2-5, with D perhaps given as TRBD1 or TRBD2 (5 bases each). CDR3 size: 13 residues. V lost 1 base to trimming and J lost 5 bases, with 8 bases between them. CDR1 and CDR2 from the germline V gene are LNHNV and YYDKDF (reference sequence). In DNA, the CDR3 is TGTGCCACCAGCAGAGGCAGGGAGGAGACCCAGTACTTC. Translated, it gives CATSRGREETQYF.

This clone is labeled medium-sized. This sequence joins TRBV27 and TRBJ1-2; perhaps TRBD1 as D (6 bases). This CDR3 has 13 amino acids. Per germline, CDR1 MNHEY and CDR2 SMNVEV (reference sequence). The ends were cut back, 5 bases at V and 8 bases at J, with 15 bases in the middle. The CDR3 loop reads CASSAQGGGGYTF. The CDR3 DNA reads as TGTGCCAGCAGTGCACAGGGTGGGGGAGGCTACACCTTC.

CDR3 region: CASSPSGPALYEQYF. The CDR3, as DNA: TGTGCCAGCAGTCCCTCTGGTCCCGCCCTCTACGAGCAGTACTTC. The rearrangement links TRBV6-6 to TRBJ2-7; D gene unclear. The V end was cut by 5 bases, the J end by 3 bases, with 17 bases between. This CDR3 spans 15 amino acids. Per the germline V gene, CDR1 is MNHNY and CDR2 is SVGAGI (reference sequence).

This clone has just one count. J is TRBJ2-4 and V is TRBV6-1; TRBD1 matches at 12 bases. Trimming took 4 bases from V and 0 from J; bases not matched to a gene: 10. CDR1 and CDR2 from the germline V gene are MNHNS and SASEGT. The CDR3 totals 19 residues. CDR3 region: CASSGPGTGGGLAKNIQYF. The CDR3 DNA reads TGTGCCAGCAGTGGGCCCGGGACAGGGGGCGGACTAGCCAAAAACATTCAGTACTTC.

For the CDR3, the DNA is TGTGCCAGCAGCGAGAGGGGACTAGCGGGAGGTCAAGAGACCCAGTACTTC. This codes for CASSERGLAGGQETQYF. V is TRBV9 and J is TRBJ2-5; 15 bases are shared with TRBD2. Germline V gene lookup returns CDR1 SGDLS and CDR2 YYNGEE. V was pared by 3 bases and J by 2 bases, with 5 bases of the junction left unmatched. This CDR3 contains 17 residues.

The chain has TRBV10-3 and TRBJ1-4; no definite D call. The V end was cut by 4 bases, the J end by 0 bases, with 3 bases between. From germline, CDR1 is ENHRY and CDR2 SYGVKD. The CDR3 spans 13 residues. The CDR3 DNA reads TGTGCCATCAGTGGGGCAACTAATGAAAAACTGTTTTTT. Its protein is CAISGATNEKLFF.

The chain couples TRBV29-1 to TRBJ1-1; possibly TRBD1 for D (6 bases). The CDR3 spans 13 residues. Germline lookup yields CDR1 SQVTM and CDR2 ANQGSEA. Between the trimmed V and J ends, which lost 3 bases and 3 bases, there was a span of 11 bases. CDR3 coding DNA: TGCAGCGTTGAGGGACAAGCCTACACTGAAGCTTTCTTT. It codes for CSVEGQAYTEAFF.

This clone was found a few times. The rearrangement links TRBV7-9 to TRBJ1-2; 9 bases are shared with TRBD1. This CDR3 region has 15 residues. Per germline, CDR1 SEHNR and CDR2 FQNEAQ (reference sequence). J lost 2 bases, V lost 5 bases, and 6 bases had no gene match. DNA of the CDR3: TGTGCCAGCAGCAGACCCGGACAGGGGAACTATGGCTACACCTTC. It translates to CASSRPGQGNYGYTF.

The chain employs TRBV7-3 and TRBJ2-2; D gene uncertain. In germline, CDR1 is SGHTA, CDR2 FQGTGA. Trimming took off 0 bases at V and 4 bases at J, with 6 bases between the two ends. The CDR3 runs to 14 residues. In DNA, the CDR3 is TGTGCCAGCAGCTTAACTGCCCTCACCGGGGAGCTGTTTTTT. Translated: CASSLTALTGELFF. Full variable domain (remainder filled in from reference TRBV7-3 and TRBJ2-2): GAGVSQTPSNKVTEKGKYVELRCDPISGHTALYWYRQSLGQGPEFLIYFQGTGAADDSGLPNDRFFAVRPEGSVSTLKIQRTERGDSAVYLCASSLTALTGELFFGEGSRLTVL.

V is TRBV18 and J is TRBJ2-1, with TRBD2 matching over 7 bases. The germline V gene encodes CDR1 KGHSH and CDR2 LQKENI. The length of the CDR3 is 16 residues. The J segment lost 8 bases and the V segment lost 4 bases, leaving 14 bases of the junction unmatched. The CDR3 sequence: CASSQPGEGRGDEQFF. The CDR3 region has the DNA TGTGCCAGCTCACAACCTGGGGAGGGCCGGGGAGATGAGCAGTTCTTC.

This clone was recorded only once. The chain recombines TRBV15 with TRBJ1-4; unclear D gene. Germline CDR1 reads LNHNV; CDR2 reads YYDKDF (reference sequence). The CDR3 runs 12 residues. V was shortened by 0 bases and J by 8 bases, with 4 bases between the two germline ends. The CDR3 here is CATSRDTEKLFF. DNA for the CDR3: TGTGCCACCAGCAGAGACACGGAAAAACTGTTTTTT.

The rearrangement uses TRBV7-3 and TRBJ2-6; D perhaps matches TRBD1 (5 bases). Germline CDR1 is SGHTA and CDR2 is FQGTGA. The CDR3 runs to 16 residues. V shed 0 bases and J shed 2 bases, with 8 bases lying between them. CDR3 bases: TGTGCCAGCAGCTTAACAGGGGAAACTGGGGCCAACGTCCTGACTTTC. It yields the protein CASSLTGETGANVLTF.